A single sample gave rise to the 6 T cell receptor beta chains below, sequenced in a study of T cells in narcolepsy. Clones were read by immunoSEQ multiplex PCR, and TCRdb kept only the in-frame ones, dropping some. Counted here are tens of thousands of clones, around four fifths occurring once; the ten biggest clones make up around 2.7%. The sequenced sample consisted of CD45RA- memory CD4+ T cells from PBMCs. These receptor sequences come from a human donor with narcolepsy.

The chain uses TRBV10-3 and TRBJ1-1; TRBD1 matches at 7 bases. Germline CDR1 ENHRY, CDR2 SYGVKD. The ends lost 3 bases at V and 4 bases at J; junction bases unmatched: 8. The CDR3 is made up of 15 amino acids. Here the CDR3 DNA reads TGTGCCATCAGTGAAGGGGGACAGCCGATCACTGAAGCTTTCTTT. Translating gives CAISEGGQPITEAFF.

The chain uses TRBV4-1 and TRBJ1-5; D is possibly TRBD1 (5 bases). This CDR3 spans 16 amino acids. Between the trimmed V and J ends, which lost 1 base and 4 bases, there was a span of 14 bases. The germline V gene has CDR1 MGHRA and CDR2 YSYEKL. CDR3 in DNA: TGCGCCAGCAGCCAAGGAACCGGCCGGGGGAATCAGCCCCAGCATTTT. It codes for CASSQGTGRGNQPQHF.

The chain has TRBV6-4 and TRBJ2-7; a possible D gene is TRBD1 (5 bases). Germline CDR1 MRHNA, CDR2 SNTAGT. The CDR3 sequence is 17 residues long. V shed 1 base and J shed 1 base, with 17 bases lying between them. The DNA of the CDR3 is TGTGCCAGCAGTGACTTGGGAAGACAGCAAGATTCCTACGAGCAGTACTTC. Translating gives CASSDLGRQQDSYEQYF.

With respect to this clone: The DNA is left out, because the CDR3 cannot be placed on it with certainty; the CDR3 is given as TCRdb lists it. The chain links TRBV12-2 to TRBJ2-2; the D call TRBD1 from the table was never checked on the DNA. TRBV12-2 is flagged as a pseudogene. The CDR3 comprises 16 residues, both ends counted. CDR3: CASRLTGHLTPGSCFF.

The gene calls are TRBV6-1 and TRBJ2-7; D call uncertain. Germline V CDR1 and CDR2: MNHNS, SASEGT. The CDR3 contains 11 residues. The V end was cut by 2 bases, the J end by 2 bases, with 1 base between. The CDR3 is CASSEPYEQYF. DNA for the CDR3: TGTGCCAGCAGTGAACCCTACGAGCAGTACTTC.

On this clone: Other nucleotide sequences from this sample produce the same CDR3. This rearrangement joins TRBV9 to TRBJ1-2, with 8 bases identical to TRBD1. CDR3 length: 14 amino acids. Germline CDR1 reads SGDLS; CDR2 reads YYNGEE. V lost 0 bases, J lost 8 bases, and 6 bases stayed unmatched. The CDR3 DNA reads as TGTGCCAGCAGCGTAGGACAGGGGAGGCACGGCTACACCTTC. Protein sequence: CASSVGQGRHGYTF.